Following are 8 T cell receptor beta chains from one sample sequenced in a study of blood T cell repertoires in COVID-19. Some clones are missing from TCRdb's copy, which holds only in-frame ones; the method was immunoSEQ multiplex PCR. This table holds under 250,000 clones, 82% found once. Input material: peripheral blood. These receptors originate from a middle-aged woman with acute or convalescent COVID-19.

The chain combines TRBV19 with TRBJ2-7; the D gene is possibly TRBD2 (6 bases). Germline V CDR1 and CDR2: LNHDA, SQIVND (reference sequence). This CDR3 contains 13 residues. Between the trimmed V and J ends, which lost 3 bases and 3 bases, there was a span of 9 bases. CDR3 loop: CASSIGSGYEQYF. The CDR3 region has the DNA TGTGCCAGTAGTATCGGTAGCGGCTACGAGCAGTACTTC. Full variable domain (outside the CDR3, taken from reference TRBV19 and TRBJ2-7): DGGITQSPKYLFRKEGQNVTLSCEQNLNHDAMYWYRQDPGQGLRLIYYSQIVNDFQKGDIAEGYSVSREKKESFPLTVTSAQKNPTAFYLCASSIGSGYEQYFGPGTRLTVT.

The CDR3 loop is CATSTTGLAGGLHEQYF. The CDR3 DNA sequence: TGTGCCACCTCAACGACGGGACTAGCGGGGGGACTTCACGAGCAGTACTTC. This sequence joins TRBV15 and TRBJ2-7; 15 bases agree with TRBD2. Germline V gene sequence: CDR1 LNHNV, CDR2 YYDKDF (reference sequence). The J segment lost 5 bases and the V segment lost 8 bases, leaving 13 bases of the junction unmatched. The CDR3 totals 17 residues. Full variable domain (remainder filled in from reference TRBV15 and TRBJ2-7): DAMVIQNPRYQVTQFGKPVTLSCSQTLNHNVMYWYQQKSSQAPKLLFHYYDKDFNNEADTPDNFQSRRPNTSFCFLDIRSPGLGDTAMYLCATSTTGLAGGLHEQYFGPGTRLTVT.

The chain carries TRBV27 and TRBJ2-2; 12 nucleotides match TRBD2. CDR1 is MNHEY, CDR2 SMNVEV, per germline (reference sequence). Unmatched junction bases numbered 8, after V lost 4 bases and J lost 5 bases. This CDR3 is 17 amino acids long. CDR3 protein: CASSSRGTSGRTGELFF. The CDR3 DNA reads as TGTGCCAGCAGTTCCCGAGGGACTAGCGGGCGTACCGGGGAGCTGTTTTTT.

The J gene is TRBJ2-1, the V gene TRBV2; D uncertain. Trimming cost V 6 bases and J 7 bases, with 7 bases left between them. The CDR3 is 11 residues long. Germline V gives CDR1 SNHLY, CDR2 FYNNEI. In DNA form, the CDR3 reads TGTGCCAGCAGCGCGAAAAATGAGCAGTTCTTC. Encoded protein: CASSAKNEQFF.

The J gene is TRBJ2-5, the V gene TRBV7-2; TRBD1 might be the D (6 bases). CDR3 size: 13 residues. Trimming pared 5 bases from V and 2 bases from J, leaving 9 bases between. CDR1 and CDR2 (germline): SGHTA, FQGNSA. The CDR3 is CASSGQRQETQYF. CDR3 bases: TGTGCCAGCAGCGGACAGCGTCAAGAGACCCAGTACTTC.

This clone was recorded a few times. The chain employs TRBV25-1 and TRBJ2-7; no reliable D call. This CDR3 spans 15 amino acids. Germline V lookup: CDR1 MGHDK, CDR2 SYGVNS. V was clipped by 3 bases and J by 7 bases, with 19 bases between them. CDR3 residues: CASSDTALGSKEQYF. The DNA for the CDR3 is TGTGCCAGCAGTGATACTGCCTTGGGCAGCAAGGAGCAGTACTTC.

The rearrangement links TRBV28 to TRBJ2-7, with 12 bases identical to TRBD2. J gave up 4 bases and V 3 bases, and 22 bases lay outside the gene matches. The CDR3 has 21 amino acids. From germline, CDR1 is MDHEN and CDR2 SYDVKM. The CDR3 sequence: CASSFDSRTKWTSGKIYEQYF. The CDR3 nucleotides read TGTGCCAGCAGTTTCGATAGCAGGACTAAATGGACTAGCGGGAAAATTTACGAGCAGTACTTC.

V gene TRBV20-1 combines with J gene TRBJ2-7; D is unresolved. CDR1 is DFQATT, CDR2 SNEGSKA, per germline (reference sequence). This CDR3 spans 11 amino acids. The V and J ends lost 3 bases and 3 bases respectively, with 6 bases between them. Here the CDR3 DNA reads TGCAGTGCTAGCGTTAACTACGAGCAGTACTTC. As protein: CSASVNYEQYF.